This T cell receptor (beta chain) was recorded in a study of T cell responses to AZD1222 COVID-19 vaccine. Study observations and caveats: Sampling that yielded the repertoires occurred only after the peak T cell response. Donors were largely white British and mainly female; clonal diversity was possibly underestimated.

For this clone: Its antigen remains unknown.

Generated by immunoSEQ multiplex PCR, the TCRdb table keeps only in-frame clones and is missing some. The sample comprises just under 85,000 clones, approximately 87% of which are singletons, and around 6.7% rests with the top ten. The germline V and J ends were trimmed by 3 bases and 6 bases, with 12 bases remaining between them. The length of the CDR3 is 12 residues. Looked up from germline, CDR1 is GTSNPN and CDR2 is SVGIG (reference sequence). The chain links TRBV30 to TRBJ2-7, with D possibly called TRBD1 or TRBD2 (5 bases each). This TCR was recovered from an adult in good health. The specimen was peripheral blood, collected on day 0 of AZD1222 vaccination. The CDR3 coding sequence is TGTGCCTGGAGGCCGCCAGGGAGCGAGCAGTACTTC. Translating gives CAWRPPGSEQYF.